This T cell receptor (beta chain) appears in the sequencing data of a study of blood T cell repertoires in COVID-19. Study-wide context: The United States, Italy and Spain were the sources of the acute and convalescent COVID-19 samples. Sources were T cells, B-cell-depleted T cells, or PBMCs; the material itself was cDNA or gDNA.

V lost 6 bases to trimming and J lost 7 bases, with 24 bases between them. Germline values: CDR1 MDHEN, CDR2 SYDVKM. The CDR3 consists of 16 residues. In the authors' methods: Using reference gene primer amplification, nucleated cell counts were estimated. Using immunoSEQ multiplex PCR, the repertoire was profiled, and TCRdb retains in-frame clones only, with some absent. The V and J calls and clone size are taken from that table; D and trimming were inferred from the DNA. Among approximately 260,000 clones listed, approximately 92% were seen once. This rearrangement joins TRBV28 to TRBJ1-2, with D unresolved. This receptor was taken from a woman in her thirties or forties who had recovered from COVID-19. What was sequenced was peripheral blood. The CDR3 DNA reads as TGTGCCAGCAGCCAACTTGCCACGGGAACGGCCGGTGGCTACACCTTC. This codes for CASSQLATGTAGGYTF.